The rows below give T cell receptor beta chains drawn from one sample of a study of identical twins. TCRdb re-derived calls from the 5' RACE reads in MiXCR, one entry per CDR3 protein. The table lists hundreds of thousands of distinct CDR3 sequences, 20% to 25% of them singletons. This same sample was also part of a study on yellow fever vaccine responses in identical twins.

The specimen sequenced was CD4+ T cells sorted from blood. The receptors were gathered from a woman under 30 in good health. Both conserved end residues are part of each CDR3. Each record gives: J gene, clone size, D gene, V gene, CDR3 DNA, CDR3 protein. D genes are given only for firm matches. Not every row has a clone size; where given, it reads once, few, many or a size class.

TRBJ1-5 . . TRBV6-1 TGTGCCAGGAGGAGGGGAGAGGGCAATCAGCCCCAGCATTTT CARRRGEGNQPQHF
TRBJ1-2 few . TRBV12-3/TRBV12-4 TGTGCCAGCAGTTTCAGGGCGTATGGCTACACCTTC CASSFRAYGYTF
TRBJ2-2 few . TRBV20-1 TGCAGTGCTAGAGATGGCCAGGGGAACACCGGGGAGCTGTTTTTT CSARDGQGNTGELFF
TRBJ2-1 . . TRBV2 TGTGCCAGCAGTCTTACCCAGAGCTCCTACAATGAGCAGTTCTTC CASSLTQSSYNEQFF
TRBJ2-1 few TRBD2 TRBV14 TGTGCCAGCAGCAAAAAGTTAGCAGCGGGGGGTCTCAATGAGCAGTTCTTC CASSKKLAAGGLNEQFF
TRBJ2-1 many TRBD1 TRBV20-1 TGCAGTGCCCCGGACAGGGGATACAATGAGCAGTTCTTC CSAPDRGYNEQFF
TRBJ1-2 few TRBD1 TRBV12-3/TRBV12-4 TGTGCCAGCACCGAGACAGGGGACCTCTATGGCTACACCTTC CASTETGDLYGYTF
TRBJ2-5 . TRBD2 TRBV3-1 TGTGCCAGCAGCCACTCGGGGACTAGCGGGGCGGGGACCCAGTACTTC CASSHSGTSGAGTQYF
TRBJ1-2 . TRBD1 TRBV5-1 TGCGCCAGCAGCCAAGACAGGGGGCGAGGGGGCTACACCTTC CASSQDRGRGGYTF
TRBJ2-5 . TRBD1 TRBV9 TGTGCCAGCAGCGCCTGGACAGGGAGGTTTGCAGAGACCCAGTACTTC CASSAWTGRFAETQYF
TRBJ2-7 few TRBD1 TRBV28 TGTGCCAGCAGTTTACCAGGGACAGGGCTACCAGACGAGCAGTACTTC CASSLPGTGLPDEQYF
TRBJ2-3 . TRBD1 TRBV6-4 TGTACCAGCAGTTTAGGCAGGGGGCTGGGACTTACTAGCACAGATACGCAGTATTTT CTSSLGRGLGLTSTDTQYF
TRBJ2-1 . . TRBV7-9 TGTGCCAGCGATAAAACCTCCGGTGAGCAGTTCTTC CASDKTSGEQFF
TRBJ1-2 few . TRBV10-3 TGTGCCATCAGTGAGCGACAGCCCAATGGCTACACCTTC CAISERQPNGYTF
TRBJ2-1 . TRBD1 TRBV20-1 TGCAGTGCGCCCAAACAGGGGCCACCCTCCTACAATGAGCAGTTCTTC CSAPKQGPPSYNEQFF
TRBJ2-7 . TRBD2 TRBV7-6 TGTGCCAGCAGCTCGAGACTAGCGGGAGCTCAAGAGCAGTACTTC CASSSRLAGAQEQYF
TRBJ1-5 few . TRBV6-1 TGTGCCAGCAGTGAATCGGGCAGGGGTTGGAATCAGCCCCAGCATTTT CASSESGRGWNQPQHF
TRBJ2-1 few TRBD1 TRBV27 TGTGCCAGCAGTTCCCCTGGACAGGGGCAGTTCTTC CASSSPGQGQFF
TRBJ2-1 . TRBD2 TRBV9 TGTGCCAGCAGCGGTTCCCGATACGGGAGGGCCTACAATGAGCAGTTCTTC CASSGSRYGRAYNEQFF
TRBJ1-6 . . TRBV3-1 TGTGCCAGCAGCCCACAGACAGAAAACTCCTATAATTCACCCCTCCACTTT CASSPQTENSYNSPLHF
TRBJ2-1 . . TRBV7-8 TGTGCCAGCAGCTTAGTTATGGGTAGTGAGCAGTTCTTC CASSLVMGSEQFF
TRBJ2-5 few TRBD2 TRBV28 TGTGCCGGCTCCTTAGTTGGGACTAGTCGCTACTTC CAGSLVGTSRYF
TRBJ1-2 . . TRBV29-1 TGCAGCGCCGGCCCCGGGCAGCCATATGGCTACACCTTC CSAGPGQPYGYTF
TRBJ2-1 . TRBD1 TRBV2 TGTGCCAGCAACACTCCAACAGGGGTCCATGAGCAGTTCTTC CASNTPTGVHEQFF
TRBJ1-3 few . TRBV12-3/TRBV12-4 TGTGCCAGCAGTTCGAGAAACACCATATATTTT CASSSRNTIYF
TRBJ1-2 . TRBD1 TRBV20-1 TGCAGTGCGAGTACAGAGGGGGCTTATGGCTACACCTTC CSASTEGAYGYTF
TRBJ2-3 . . TRBV24-1 TGTGCCACCAGTGCATTAGGGCAGATCACAGATACGCAGTATTTT CATSALGQITDTQYF
TRBJ2-3 few . TRBV29-1 TGCAGCGTTGTCTTGAGGGCCCTCGGCACAGATACGCAGTATTTT CSVVLRALGTDTQYF
TRBJ2-3 few TRBD2 TRBV7-6 TGTGCCAGCAGCTTACGGGGGGAATCAGATACGCAGTATTTT CASSLRGESDTQYF
TRBJ2-6 few . TRBV5-1 TGCGCCAGCAGCATCACAGGGTTGGGGGCCAACGTCCTGACTTTC CASSITGLGANVLTF
TRBJ2-2 few TRBD2 TRBV7-9 TGTGCCAGCAGCTTAGATGGACTAGTCCTCTCCGGGGAGCTGTTTTTT CASSLDGLVLSGELFF
TRBJ1-2 . . TRBV20-1 TGCAGTGCTAGTACCCGCTATGGCTACACCTTC CSASTRYGYTF
TRBJ2-7 few . TRBV7-6 TGTGCCAGCAGCTTAGGACAGGACTACGAGCAGTACTTC CASSLGQDYEQYF
TRBJ2-7 few . TRBV7-8 TGTGCCAGCAGCAGCGGGCTCACCTCCTACGAGCAGTACTTC CASSSGLTSYEQYF
TRBJ2-3 . . TRBV5-1 TGCGCCAGCAGCTCGCTCCGGGGGAGCGCAAGTTCAGATACGCAGTATTTT CASSSLRGSASSDTQYF
TRBJ2-3 few . TRBV7-8 TGTGCCAGCAGCTTAGGGGCTTTGCGTCGCTCCCAATCCGACACAGATACGCAGTATTTT CASSLGALRRSQSDTDTQYF
TRBJ1-6 . . TRBV20-1 TGCAGTGCTGCCAGGACTAATTCACCCCTCCACTTT CSAARTNSPLHF
TRBJ2-1 . TRBD1 TRBV5-1 TGCGCCAGCAGCCCGGGACAGCACAATGAGCAGTTCTTC CASSPGQHNEQFF
TRBJ2-6 few TRBD1 TRBV29-1 TGCAGCGTCCTTCCCGGGACAGCAAACCTTGGGGCCAACGTCCTGACTTTC CSVLPGTANLGANVLTF
TRBJ2-2 few . TRBV24-1 TGTGCCACCAGTGATAACAGGGCGAACACCGGGGAGCTGTTTTTT CATSDNRANTGELFF
TRBJ2-5 few . TRBV20-1 TGCAGTGCAAGGTGGAAGACCCAGTACTTC CSARWKTQYF
TRBJ2-2 few . TRBV2 TGTGCCAGCATAGGTCTAGGGGAGCTGTTTTTT CASIGLGELFF
TRBJ1-5 . . TRBV5-1 TGCGCCAGCAGCAATGGGGGGAATCACCCCCAGCATTTT CASSNGGNHPQHF
TRBJ1-2 few . TRBV5-1 TGCGCCAGCAGCTTACCGGCTTCTAACTATGGCTACACCTTC CASSLPASNYGYTF
TRBJ2-7 . . TRBV12-3/TRBV12-4 TGTGCCAGCAAGGGGGGAGGGCCCCACGAGCAGTACTTC CASKGGGPHEQYF
TRBJ2-3 few TRBD2 TRBV3-1 TGTGCCAGCAGCCCCACTAGCGGGGGGGCGGGGGATACGCAGTATTTT CASSPTSGGAGDTQYF
TRBJ2-1 few . TRBV9 TGTGCCAGCAGCGTAGCTGGGGGAAATGAGCAGTTCTTC CASSVAGGNEQFF
TRBJ2-1 few . TRBV24-1 TGTGCCACCAGTGACGGACAAGGGGGGCCCTACAATGAGCAGTTCTTC CATSDGQGGPYNEQFF
TRBJ2-1 . TRBD2 TRBV19 TGTGCCAGTAGTATAGGGGGGACTAGCGGGGTTAATGAGCAGTTCTTC CASSIGGTSGVNEQFF
TRBJ2-3 few TRBD2 TRBV5-1 TGCGCCAGCAGCCCCCCCCTGGGGACTAGCGGGAGGCGGGTCGAAGATACGCAGTATTTT CASSPPLGTSGRRVEDTQYF
TRBJ2-7 few TRBD1 TRBV29-1 TGCAGCGTTTTGAAGGACAGGGAAGGGTACGAGCAGTACTTC CSVLKDREGYEQYF
TRBJ2-3 . TRBD2 TRBV10-3 TGTGCCATCAGTGAGGGGGCTAGCGGAGATACGCAGTATTTT CAISEGASGDTQYF
TRBJ2-2 . TRBD2 TRBV6-2/TRBV6-3 TGTGCCAGCAGTCATCTAGCGGTCGTTAACACCGGGGAGCTGTTTTTT CASSHLAVVNTGELFF